Presented here are 25 T cell receptor beta chains from one specimen sequenced in a study of blood T cells in healthy people across ages. PCR was performed a second time for about 6 to 12 cycles using a sample-barcoded 5' primer and a J-beta primer mix. TCRdb called the 5' RACE reads again in MiXCR, with one record for every CDR3 protein. The data show 750,000 to 850,000 distinct CDR3 sequences, with about 25% seen just once and approximately 4% held by the top ten. This sample also belongs to another study, concerning T cells of mothers and their children.

Input material: blood. These receptors were collected from a boy between 5 and 17 years old in good health.

The V call is TRBV7-2, the J call TRBJ2-1; 10 nucleotides line up with TRBD2. Trimming removed 4 bases from V and 4 bases from J; junction bases left unmatched: 4. CDR1 SGHTA and CDR2 FQGNSA come from the germline V gene. CDR3 length: 15 amino acids. The CDR3 coding sequence is TGTGCCAGCAGCTGGCTAGCGGGGGCTTACAATGAGCAGTTCTTC. This codes for CASSWLAGAYNEQFF.

This rearrangement joins TRBV29-1 to TRBJ2-1, with D perhaps assigned TRBD1 or TRBD2 (5 bases each). The closer fit of TRBJ2-5 to the DNA end suggests the J call may be wrong. The germline gives CDR1 SQVTM, CDR2 ANQGSEA. The CDR3 spans 11 residues. In nucleotides, the CDR3 is TGCAGCGCATGGGGGTGGGAGACCCAGTACTTC. As protein: CSAWGWETQYF.

The chain couples TRBV7-2 to TRBJ2-7; the D gene is possibly TRBD2 (6 bases). Trimming took 1 base from V and 3 from J, leaving 22 bases between them. Germline CDR1 is SGHTA and CDR2 is FQGNSA. The CDR3 is made up of 18 amino acids. CDR3 amino acids: CASSLEGLTSPLGYEQYF. In DNA, the CDR3 is TGTGCCAGCAGCTTAGAGGGTTTGACTAGTCCCCTGGGCTACGAGCAGTACTTC.

This clonotype was seen more than once but under ten times. The V gene is TRBV15, the J gene TRBJ1-1; 9 bases line up with TRBD1. CDR1 is LNHNV, CDR2 YYDKDF, per germline (reference sequence). This CDR3 region has 15 residues. Losses at the gene ends were 0 bases for V and 5 bases for J; bases not matched to a gene: 4. CDR3 sequence reads: CATSRDRQGGTEAFF. CDR3 DNA sequence: TGTGCCACCAGCAGAGATAGACAGGGGGGGACTGAAGCTTTCTTT.

This clonotype was counted a few times. The gene calls are TRBV20-1 and TRBJ2-5, with a possible D match to TRBD2 (6 bases). Matching the DNA end better, TRBJ2-7 makes the J call doubtful. The CDR3 extends over 17 amino acids. Germline values: CDR1 DFQATT, CDR2 SNEGSKA (reference sequence). The CDR3 region is CSATSGDLPRGLYEQYF. The DNA for the CDR3 is TGCAGTGCCACTTCGGGCGACCTACCTAGGGGACTCTACGAGCAGTACTTC.

In its sample, this clonotype was seen once. This chain joins TRBV4-3 and TRBJ2-3; 7 bases are shared with TRBD1. Germline V gene sequence: CDR1 LGHNA, CDR2 YSLEER. V dropped 4 bases and J dropped 6; count of bases not matched to a gene: 10. The CDR3 loop spans 15 amino acids. CDR3 sequence reads: CASSPLRGPTDTQYF. As DNA, the CDR3 is TGCGCCAGCAGCCCTTTGAGGGGGCCAACTGATACGCAGTATTTT.

The gene calls are TRBV5-1 and TRBJ2-5, with D tentatively TRBD1 or TRBD2 (5 bases each). This CDR3 is built from 14 residues. CDR1 is SGHRS and CDR2 is YFSETQ in the germline V gene. V lost 4 bases and J lost 4, with 14 bases in between. CDR3 in DNA: TGCGCCAGCAGCATGGGGACGGGCGCAGAGACCCAGTACTTC. This sequence encodes CASSMGTGAETQYF.

The chain has TRBV9 and TRBJ2-1; a possible D gene is TRBD2 (5 bases). The V gene lost 0 bases and the J gene lost 0 bases, with 10 bases spanning the gap. CDR1 SGDLS and CDR2 YYNGEE come from the germline V gene. The CDR3 is made up of 16 amino acids. CDR3 residues: CASSVAVRGSYNEQFF. The CDR3 DNA reads TGTGCCAGCAGCGTAGCAGTACGGGGCTCCTACAATGAGCAGTTCTTC. The whole variable domain, remainder taken from reference TRBV9 and TRBJ2-1, is DSGVTQTPKHLITATGQRVTLRCSPRSGDLSVYWYQQSLDQGLQFLIQYYNGEERAKGNILERFSAQQFPDLHSELNLSSLELGDSALYFCASSVAVRGSYNEQFFGPGTRLTVL.

The rearrangement joins TRBV20-1 to TRBJ2-1, with 8 bases matching TRBD1. This CDR3 has 14 residues. Germline lookup yields CDR1 DFQATT and CDR2 SNEGSKA (reference sequence). V lost 5 bases, J lost 9 bases, and 12 bases stayed unmatched. CDR3 region: CSAPQGGQEVEQFF. For the CDR3, the DNA is TGCAGTGCTCCACAGGGGGGCCAAGAGGTTGAGCAGTTCTTC.

CDR3 loop: CASSSQRLLGDEQFF. As DNA, the CDR3 is TGTGCCAGCAGTTCTCAGCGCCTACTGGGGGATGAGCAGTTCTTC. The rearrangement links TRBV28 to TRBJ2-5; D could derive from TRBD1 or TRBD2 (5 bases each). The J call may be in error: the DNA end matches TRBJ2-1 better. CDR1 is MDHEN and CDR2 is SYDVKM in the germline V gene. This CDR3 spans 15 amino acids.

This clonotype occurred a few times. The chain links TRBV20-1 to TRBJ1-1, with D possibly TRBD1 on 5 matching bases. There are 15 residues in the CDR3. Germline values: CDR1 DFQATT, CDR2 SNEGSKA (reference sequence). The CDR3 reads CYLKKPQGMNTEAFF. CDR3 DNA sequence: TGCTATCTCAAAAAGCCTCAGGGCATGAACACTGAAGCTTTCTTT.

In its sample, this clonotype was seen a few times. The chain couples TRBV27 to TRBJ2-3, with 8 bases identical to TRBD1. Germline-derived CDR1 and CDR2 are MNHEY and SMNVEV (reference sequence). CDR3 length equals 14 residues. V was clipped by 4 bases and J by 5 bases; unmatched bases: 5. The CDR3 DNA reads as TGTGCCAGCAGTTACGGGACAGGACGAGATACGCAGTATTTT. Translated, it gives CASSYGTGRDTQYF.

The J gene is TRBJ1-5, the V gene TRBV19; 8 nucleotides match TRBD1. The germline gives CDR1 LNHDA, CDR2 SQIVND (reference sequence). CDR3 length: 15 amino acids. V lost 5 bases and J lost 4; bases outside the gene matches: 7. In DNA, the CDR3 is TGTGCCAGTAGTGATTACAGGGGGGGAAATCAGCCCCAGCATTTT. Translating gives CASSDYRGGNQPQHF.

This clonotype came up a few times. The rearrangement uses TRBV2 and TRBJ2-1; D is unresolved. The CDR3 extends over 10 amino acids. Germline CDR1 SNHLY, CDR2 FYNNEI. The V and J ends lost 3 bases and 14 bases respectively, with 8 bases between them. Here the CDR3 DNA reads TGTGCCAGCAGTGATATCTTAGAGTTCTTC. Protein product: CASSDILEFF.

This clonotype was seen a few times. One end of the junction varies from germline; a read error may be responsible. The J gene is TRBJ1-1, the V gene TRBV11-3; D may be TRBD1 (6 bases). Per germline, CDR1 SGHNT and CDR2 YENEEA. This CDR3 spans 15 amino acids. The CDR3 DNA follows: TGTGCCAGCAGCTTACGATCTGGGGGCGGCACTGAAACTTTCTTT. Amino acid sequence: CASSLRSGGGTETFF.

The genes are TRBV6-2 or TRBV6-3 and TRBJ2-7, with TRBD1 matching 7 bases. The CDR3 consists of 14 residues. Germline CDR1 and CDR2: MNHEY and SVGEGT. Trimming took 7 bases from V and 0 from J; bases not matched to a gene: 6. This CDR3 is CASTGAGGSYEQYF. CDR3 sequence (DNA): TGTGCCAGCACTGGGGCAGGGGGCTCCTACGAGCAGTACTTC.

There are a few counts of this clonotype. The chain has TRBV27 and TRBJ2-5, with TRBD1 as a possible D gene (5 bases). This CDR3 contains 13 residues. V was clipped by 5 bases and J by 5 bases, with 12 bases between them. Germline lookup yields CDR1 MNHEY and CDR2 SMNVEV (reference sequence). The chain's CDR3 is CASSGAAEETQYF. CDR3 nucleotides: TGTGCCAGCAGTGGGGCGGCCGAGGAGACCCAGTACTTC.

The chain couples TRBV15 to TRBJ2-7; D is uncertain. The CDR3 covers 13 residues. Looked up from germline, CDR1 is LNHNV and CDR2 is YYDKDF (reference sequence). V lost 5 bases and J lost 5, with 13 bases in between. The CDR3: CATSLRLADEQYF. Written as DNA, the CDR3 is TGTGCCACCAGCTTGCGGTTAGCAGACGAGCAGTACTTC.

This clonotype occurred many times. The genes are TRBV4-2 and TRBJ2-7, with D perhaps assigned TRBD1 or TRBD2 (5 bases each). Trimming removed 2 bases at V and 0 bases at J, with 11 bases between. Per the germline V gene, CDR1 is LGHNA and CDR2 is YNFKEQ. The CDR3 sequence is 15 residues long. CDR3 amino acids: CASSQRMGDSYEQYF. Written as DNA, the CDR3 is TGTGCCAGCAGCCAACGAATGGGGGACTCCTACGAGCAGTACTTC.

V is TRBV20-1 and J is TRBJ2-6; 9 nucleotides match TRBD1. Per germline, CDR1 DFQATT and CDR2 SNEGSKA (reference sequence). Trimming removed 3 bases from V and 3 bases from J; junction bases left unmatched: 9. The CDR3 totals 17 residues. The CDR3 DNA follows: TGCAGTGCTAGGAGGGGACAGGGCGTCCGTGGGGCCAACGTCCTGACTTTC. Its translation: CSARRGQGVRGANVLTF.

This clonotype was seen a few times. The rearrangement joins TRBV19 to TRBJ1-5, with D maybe TRBD1 (5 bases). Trimming stripped 3 bases from V and 1 base from J, with 10 bases between. The CDR3 runs to 15 residues. The germline CDR1 and CDR2 sequences are LNHDA and SQIVND (reference sequence). CDR3 region: CASSIEGKSNQPQHF. DNA of the CDR3: TGTGCCAGTAGTATCGAGGGGAAGAGCAATCAGCCCCAGCATTTT.

J is TRBJ2-5 and V is TRBV18; TRBD1 is a possible D gene (6 bases). The CDR3 contains 13 residues. Per the germline V gene, CDR1 is KGHSH and CDR2 is LQKENI. Trimming left V 6 bases short and J 3 bases short, with 11 bases between. The CDR3 spells CASSWTVEETQYF. CDR3 coding DNA: TGTGCCAGCTCCTGGACAGTCGAAGAGACCCAGTACTTC.

This clonotype was counted at least ten times. This sequence joins TRBV29-1 and TRBJ1-4; 10 nucleotides align to TRBD1. Germline CDR1 reads SQVTM; CDR2 reads ANQGSEA. The CDR3 is 12 residues long. J lost 6 bases, V lost 6 bases, and 1 base had no gene match. As DNA, the CDR3 is TGCAGCGTAGGACAGGGGGATGAAAAACTGTTTTTT. Translation gives CSVGQGDEKLFF. The variable domain in full, with the rest retrieved from reference TRBV29-1 and TRBJ1-4, is SAVISQKPSRDICQRGTSLTIQCQVDSQVTMMFWYRQQPGQSLTLIATANQGSEATYESGFVIDKFPISRPNLTFSTLTVSNMSPEDSSIYLCSVGQGDEKLFFGSGTQLSVL.

The chain employs TRBV28 and TRBJ1-5, with unresolved D. The germline CDR1 and CDR2 sequences are MDHEN and SYDVKM. The CDR3 spans 15 residues. V lost 2 bases and J lost 3, with 11 bases in between. CDR3 DNA: TGTGCCAGCAGTTTAAAGGTAATGTTCAATCAGCCCCAGCATTTT. It translates to CASSLKVMFNQPQHF.

This rearrangement joins TRBV28 to TRBJ2-3; 8 bases are a match to TRBD2. The CDR3 length is 14 residues. V lost 5 bases to trimming and J lost 3 bases; unmatched junction nucleotides: 4. CDR1 is MDHEN and CDR2 is SYDVKM in the germline V gene. The CDR3 region has the DNA TGTGCCAGCAGTACGGGAGGGCGGACAGATACGCAGTATTTT. Translating it yields CASSTGGRTDTQYF.